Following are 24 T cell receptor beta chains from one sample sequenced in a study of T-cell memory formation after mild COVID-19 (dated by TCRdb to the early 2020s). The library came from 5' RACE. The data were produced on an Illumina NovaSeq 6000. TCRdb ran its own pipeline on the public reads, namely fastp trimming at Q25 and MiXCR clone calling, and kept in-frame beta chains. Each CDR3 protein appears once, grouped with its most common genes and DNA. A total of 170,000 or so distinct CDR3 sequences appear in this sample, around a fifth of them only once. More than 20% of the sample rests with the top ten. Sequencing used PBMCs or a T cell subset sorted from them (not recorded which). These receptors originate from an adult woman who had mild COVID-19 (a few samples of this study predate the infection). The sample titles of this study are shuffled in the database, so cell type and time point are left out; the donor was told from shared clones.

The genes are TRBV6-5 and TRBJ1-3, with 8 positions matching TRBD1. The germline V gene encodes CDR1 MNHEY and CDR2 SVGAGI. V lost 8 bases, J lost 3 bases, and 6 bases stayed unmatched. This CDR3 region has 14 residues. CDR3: CASQQGVHGNTIYF. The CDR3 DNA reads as TGTGCCAGCCAACAGGGGGTCCATGGAAACACCATATATTTT.

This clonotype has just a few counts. In DNA, the CDR3 is TGTGCCAGCCTCGGGGGGACGACTTTGAACACTGAAGCTTTCTTT. Its protein is CASLGGTTLNTEAFF. This chain joins TRBV12-3 or TRBV12-4 and TRBJ1-1, with D possibly TRBD1 on 5 matching bases. Trimming stripped 8 bases from V and 0 bases from J, with 16 bases between. This CDR3 is built from 15 residues.

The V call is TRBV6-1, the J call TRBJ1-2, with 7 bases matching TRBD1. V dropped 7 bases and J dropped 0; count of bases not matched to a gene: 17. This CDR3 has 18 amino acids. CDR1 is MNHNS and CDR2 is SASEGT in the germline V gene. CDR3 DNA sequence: TGTGCCAGCAATCCTAAGATCCTTTCCGACAGGGCTAACTATGGCTACACCTTC. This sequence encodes CASNPKILSDRANYGYTF.

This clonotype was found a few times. CDR3 DNA: TGTGCCAGCAGCTCTCGTGGTGGGAGCGGGAGGGCCTACGAGCAGTACTTC. Protein product: CASSSRGGSGRAYEQYF. The rearrangement links TRBV11-3 to TRBJ2-7; 10 bases are a match to TRBD2. Looked up from germline, CDR1 is SGHNT and CDR2 is YENEEA. CDR3 length: 17 amino acids. V shed 4 bases and J 2 bases; nucleotides not matched to a gene: 11.

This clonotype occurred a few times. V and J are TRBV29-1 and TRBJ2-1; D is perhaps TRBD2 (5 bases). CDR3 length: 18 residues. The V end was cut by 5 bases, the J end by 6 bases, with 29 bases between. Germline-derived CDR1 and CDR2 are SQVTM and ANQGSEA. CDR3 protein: CSVFPPSRRQAGINEQFF. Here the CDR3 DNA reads TGCAGCGTTTTCCCCCCCAGCAGGCGGCAGGCCGGGATCAATGAGCAGTTCTTC.

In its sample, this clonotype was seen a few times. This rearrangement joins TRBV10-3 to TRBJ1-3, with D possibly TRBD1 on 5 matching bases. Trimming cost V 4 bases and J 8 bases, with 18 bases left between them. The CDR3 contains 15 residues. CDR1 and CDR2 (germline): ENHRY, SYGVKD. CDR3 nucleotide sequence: TGTGCCATCAGTGCGAGGGGCCCAACGAGGCACACCATATATTTT. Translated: CAISARGPTRHTIYF.

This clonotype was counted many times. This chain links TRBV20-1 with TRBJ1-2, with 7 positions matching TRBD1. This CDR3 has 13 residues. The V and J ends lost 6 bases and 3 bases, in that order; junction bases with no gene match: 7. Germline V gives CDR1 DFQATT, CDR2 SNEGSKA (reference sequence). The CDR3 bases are TGCAGTGCAAAGACAGGGTGGGACTATGGCTACACCTTC. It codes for CSAKTGWDYGYTF.

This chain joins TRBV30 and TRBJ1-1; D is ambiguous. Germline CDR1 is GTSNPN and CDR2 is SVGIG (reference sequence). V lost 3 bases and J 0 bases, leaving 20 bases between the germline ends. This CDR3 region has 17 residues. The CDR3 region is CAWSYQAPGFMNTEAFF. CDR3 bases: TGTGCCTGGAGCTATCAGGCCCCGGGGTTCATGAACACTGAAGCTTTCTTT.

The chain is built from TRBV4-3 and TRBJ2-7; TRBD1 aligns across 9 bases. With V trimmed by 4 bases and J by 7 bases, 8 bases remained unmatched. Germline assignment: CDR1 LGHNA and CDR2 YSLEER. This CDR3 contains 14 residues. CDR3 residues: CASSPGQGIGEQYF. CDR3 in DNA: TGCGCCAGCAGCCCCGGACAGGGGATAGGGGAGCAGTACTTC.

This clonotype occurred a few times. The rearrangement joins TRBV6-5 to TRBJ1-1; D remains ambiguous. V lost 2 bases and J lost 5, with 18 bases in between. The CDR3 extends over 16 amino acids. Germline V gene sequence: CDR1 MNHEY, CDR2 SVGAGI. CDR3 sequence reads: CASSYIRGRRVTEAFF. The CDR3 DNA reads TGTGCCAGCAGTTACATCCGCGGCAGGAGAGTTACTGAAGCTTTCTTT.

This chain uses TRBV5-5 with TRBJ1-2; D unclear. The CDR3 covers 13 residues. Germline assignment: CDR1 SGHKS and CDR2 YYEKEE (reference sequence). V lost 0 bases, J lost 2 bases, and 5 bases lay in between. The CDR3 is CASSLGVNYGYTF. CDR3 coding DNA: TGTGCCAGCAGCTTGGGGGTCAACTATGGCTACACCTTC. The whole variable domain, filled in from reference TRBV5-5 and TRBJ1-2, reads DAGVTQSPTHLIKTRGQQVTLRCSPISGHKSVSWYQQVLGQGPQFIFQYYEKEERGRGNFPDRFSARQFPNYSSELNVNALLLGDSALYLCASSLGVNYGYTFGSGTRLTVV.

The CDR3 loop is CASSLTGGSDTQYF. CDR3 bases: TGTGCCAGCAGTTTGACAGGGGGTTCCGATACGCAGTATTTT. The chain employs TRBV12-3 or TRBV12-4 and TRBJ2-3; 9 positions agree with TRBD1. The CDR3 length is 14 residues. With V trimmed by 3 bases and J by 6 bases, 4 bases remained unmatched.

The CDR3 spells CSVVGAGGGETQYF. CDR3 in DNA: TGCAGCGTTGTGGGGGCGGGGGGCGGCGAGACCCAGTACTTC. This chain connects TRBV29-1 to TRBJ2-5; 8 bases align to TRBD2. J lost 5 bases, V lost 4 bases, and 9 bases had no gene match. This CDR3 contains 14 residues. Germline CDR1 SQVTM, CDR2 ANQGSEA.

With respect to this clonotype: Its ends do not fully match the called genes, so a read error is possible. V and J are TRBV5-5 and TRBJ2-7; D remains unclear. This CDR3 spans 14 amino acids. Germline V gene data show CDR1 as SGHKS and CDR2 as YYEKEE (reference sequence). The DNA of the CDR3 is TGTGACAGCAGCGATGAACTAAGCCTCTACGAGCAGTACTTC. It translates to CDSSDELSLYEQYF.

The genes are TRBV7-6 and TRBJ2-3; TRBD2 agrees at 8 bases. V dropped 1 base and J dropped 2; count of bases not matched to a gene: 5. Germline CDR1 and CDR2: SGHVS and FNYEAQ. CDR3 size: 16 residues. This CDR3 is CASSLGRGGNTDTQYF. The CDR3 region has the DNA TGTGCCAGCAGCTTAGGTCGGGGGGGGAACACAGATACGCAGTATTTT.

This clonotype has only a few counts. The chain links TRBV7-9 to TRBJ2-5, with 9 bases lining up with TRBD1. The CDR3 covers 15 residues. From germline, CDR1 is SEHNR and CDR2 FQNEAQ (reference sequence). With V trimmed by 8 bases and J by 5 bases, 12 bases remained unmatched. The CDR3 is CASRLPGQGRETQYF. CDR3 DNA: TGTGCCAGCCGATTACCGGGACAGGGAAGGGAGACCCAGTACTTC.

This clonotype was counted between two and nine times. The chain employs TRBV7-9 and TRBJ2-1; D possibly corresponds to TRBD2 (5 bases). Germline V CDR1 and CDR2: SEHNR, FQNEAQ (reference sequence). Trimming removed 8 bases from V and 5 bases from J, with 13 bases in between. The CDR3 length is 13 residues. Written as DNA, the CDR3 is TGTGCCAGCGGCCAGACGGAGGACAATGAGCAGTTCTTC. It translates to CASGQTEDNEQFF.

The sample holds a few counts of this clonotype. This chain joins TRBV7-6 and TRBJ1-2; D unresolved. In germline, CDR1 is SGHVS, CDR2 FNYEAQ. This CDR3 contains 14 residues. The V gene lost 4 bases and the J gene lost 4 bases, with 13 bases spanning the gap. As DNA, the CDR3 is TGTGCCAGCAGCTCTTCAGGTGTACCCTATGGCTACACCTTC. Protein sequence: CASSSSGVPYGYTF.

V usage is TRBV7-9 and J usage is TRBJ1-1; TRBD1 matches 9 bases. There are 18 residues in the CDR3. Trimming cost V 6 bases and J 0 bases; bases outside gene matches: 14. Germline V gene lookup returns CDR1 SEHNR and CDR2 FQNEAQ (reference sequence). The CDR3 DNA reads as TGTGCCAGCAGTCCCGGGGGACAGGGAAAGCGCATGAACACTGAAGCTTTCTTT. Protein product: CASSPGGQGKRMNTEAFF.

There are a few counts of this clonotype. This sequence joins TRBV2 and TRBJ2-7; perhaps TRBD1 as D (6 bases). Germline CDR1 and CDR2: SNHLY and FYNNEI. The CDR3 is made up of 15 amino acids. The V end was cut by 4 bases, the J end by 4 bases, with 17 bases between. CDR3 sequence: CASSGIQGSGYEQYF. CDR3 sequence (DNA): TGTGCCAGCAGTGGAATACAGGGTTCTGGTTACGAGCAGTACTTC.

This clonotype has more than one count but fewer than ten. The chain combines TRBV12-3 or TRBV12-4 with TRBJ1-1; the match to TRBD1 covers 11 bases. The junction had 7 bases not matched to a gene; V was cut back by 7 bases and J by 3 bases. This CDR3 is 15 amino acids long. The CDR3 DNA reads TGTGCCAGCACCCCTTGGGACAGGGGGTACACTGAAGCTTTCTTT. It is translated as CASTPWDRGYTEAFF.

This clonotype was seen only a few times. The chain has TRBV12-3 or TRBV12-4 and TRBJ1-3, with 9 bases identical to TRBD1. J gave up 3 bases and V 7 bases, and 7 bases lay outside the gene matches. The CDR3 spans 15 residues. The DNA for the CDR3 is TGTGCCAGCACCGGGGACAGGGTCGGTGGAAACACCATATATTTT. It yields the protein CASTGDRVGGNTIYF.

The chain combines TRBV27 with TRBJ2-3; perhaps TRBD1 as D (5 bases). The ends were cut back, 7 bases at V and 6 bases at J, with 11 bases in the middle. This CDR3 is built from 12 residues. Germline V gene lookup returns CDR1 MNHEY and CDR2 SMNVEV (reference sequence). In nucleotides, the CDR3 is TGTGCCAGCATAGGGGTTCACGATACGCAGTATTTT. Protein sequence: CASIGVHDTQYF.

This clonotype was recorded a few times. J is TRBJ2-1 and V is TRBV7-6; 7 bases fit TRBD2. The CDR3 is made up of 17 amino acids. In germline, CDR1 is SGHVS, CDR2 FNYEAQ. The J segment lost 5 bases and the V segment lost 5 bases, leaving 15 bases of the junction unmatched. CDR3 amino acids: CASSVVGEPAGHNEQFF. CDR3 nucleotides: TGTGCCAGCAGCGTCGTTGGGGAGCCAGCGGGGCACAATGAGCAGTTCTTC. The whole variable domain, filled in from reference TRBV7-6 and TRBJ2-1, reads GAGVSQSPRYKVTKRGQDVALRCDPISGHVSLYWYRQALGQGPEFLTYFNYEAQQDKSGLPNDRFSAERPEGSISTLTIQRTEQRDSAMYRCASSVVGEPAGHNEQFFGPGTRLTVL.